This TCR beta chain was obtained from a study of T-cell reconstitution after alpha-beta-depleted transplantation in children. General observations from the study: Several patients had high TCRbeta diversity at day 60; it came from surviving recipient T cells and thymic progenitors. Reportedly, roughly two months post-transplant, alpha-beta T cells arose from several hundred expanded graft clones. Fresh T-cell production supplied most of the T-cell counts and diversity seen one year after transplant.

Germline CDR1 reads SQVTM; CDR2 reads ANQGSEA. CDR3 length: 13 amino acids. The ends were cut back, 4 bases at V and 2 bases at J, with 9 bases in the middle. In regard to this clonotype: Its antigen is still unknown.

A TCRbeta library incorporating unique molecular identifiers was prepared. TCRdb reprocessed the PCR reads via MiXCR and lists one record per CDR3 protein. Of about 830,000 distinct CDR3 sequences in the sample, roughly 15% were seen once. This rearrangement joins TRBV29-1 to TRBJ2-1, with unresolved D. This TCR was sampled from a male patient younger than 18 who had a stem cell transplant for acute lymphoblastic leukemia, so the T cells may come from the graft donor. The sample here was PBMCs, mostly from graft donor cells, taken 360 days after TCRalphabeta/CD19-depleted stem cell transplant. The CDR3 DNA reads TGCAGCGTTGTCCGTGGTACCTACAATGAGCAGTTCTTC. Protein product: CSVVRGTYNEQFF.